The 14 T cell receptor beta chains given below trace back to one sample, sequenced in a study of OX40 agonist ivuxolimab in advanced cancers. The table came from immunoSEQ multiplex PCR; TCRdb's copy has only in-frame clones and leaves some out. The data contain about 42,000 clones, about 88% of them seen just once; the ten biggest clones take up approximately 15%. Sequenced here: CD4+ or CD8+ T cells sorted from blood, sampled in a trial of the OX40 agonist ivuxolimab. These receptors came from an adult with an advanced solid tumor such as melanoma, head and neck, liver or kidney cancer.

V is TRBV25-1 and J is TRBJ1-4; tentative D call: TRBD1 (5 bases). V was trimmed by 2 bases and J by 0 bases, leaving 10 bases between them. CDR1 is MGHDK, CDR2 SYGVNS, per germline. This CDR3 comprises 16 residues. In DNA, the CDR3 is TGTGCCAGCAGTGAAGTGAGGGGCGCAACTAATGAAAAACTGTTTTTT. Protein: CASSEVRGATNEKLFF.

The chain couples TRBV7-8 to TRBJ2-3; D uncertain. There are 12 residues in the CDR3. Germline CDR1 SGHVS, CDR2 FQNEAQ. Trimming cost V 7 bases and J 6 bases, with 11 bases left between them. The CDR3 loop is CASKVLGDTQYF. As DNA, the CDR3 is TGTGCCAGCAAAGTCTTAGGGGATACGCAGTATTTT. Supplemented by reference TRBV7-8 and TRBJ2-3, the full variable domain reads GAGVSQSPRYKVAKRGQDVALRCDPISGHVSLFWYQQALGQGPEFLTYFQNEAQLDKSGLPSDRFFAERPEGSVSTLKIQRTQQEDSAVYLCASKVLGDTQYFGPGTRLTVL.

V is TRBV5-1 and J is TRBJ2-1; D gene uncertain. There are 15 residues in the CDR3. Per germline, CDR1 SGHRS and CDR2 YFSETQ. Trimming cost V 3 bases and J 1 base, with 11 bases left between them. The DNA of the CDR3 is TGCGCCAGCAGCTCGACCTCGCGATCCTACAATGAGCAGTTCTTC. This gives the protein CASSSTSRSYNEQFF.

This clone was seen just once. This sequence joins TRBV13 and TRBJ2-1; D is ambiguous. Deletions cut 2 bases from V and 5 bases from J, with 13 bases between. The length of the CDR3 is 15 residues. Germline values: CDR1 PRHDT, CDR2 FYEKMQ (reference sequence). In nucleotides, the CDR3 is TGTGCCAGCAGCTTATGGGCCGTTGCGAACAATGAGCAGTTCTTC. It translates to CASSLWAVANNEQFF.

The CDR3 nucleotides are TGTGCCAGCACTAACTTCTACGAGCAGTACTTC. Translating it yields CASTNFYEQYF. The rearrangement links TRBV28 to TRBJ2-7; D gene ambiguous. Germline assignment: CDR1 MDHEN and CDR2 SYDVKM. Between the trimmed V and J ends, which lost 7 bases and 3 bases, there was a span of 7 bases. This CDR3 is 11 amino acids long.

In this sample, this clone turned up once. The V gene is TRBV29-1, the J gene TRBJ2-7; maybe TRBD1 (7 bases). CDR1 SQVTM and CDR2 ANQGSEA come from the germline V gene. The CDR3 is made up of 12 amino acids. The V gene lost 5 bases and the J gene lost 7 bases, with 15 bases spanning the gap. CDR3 nucleotide sequence: TGCAGCGTTAGACAGGGAGGAGGGGAGCAGTACTTC. Its protein is CSVRQGGGEQYF.

CDR3: CASSARQGGNEKLFF. CDR3 coding DNA: TGTGCCAGTAGTGCCAGACAGGGAGGGAATGAAAAACTGTTTTTT. The V and J genes are TRBV19 and TRBJ1-4; 7 bases line up with TRBD1. V lost 5 bases and J lost 5; bases outside the gene matches: 8. Germline CDR1 is LNHDA and CDR2 is SQIVND (reference sequence). This CDR3 comprises 15 residues.

CDR3 sequence (DNA): TGTGCCAGCAGTTTATCACCCACCGGGGATGAAAAACTGTTTTTT. Its translation is CASSLSPTGDEKLFF. The chain couples TRBV27 to TRBJ1-4; the D is unclear. This CDR3 contains 15 residues. The V gene's germline CDR1 is MNHEY and CDR2 SMNVEV (reference sequence). The V gene lost 0 bases and the J gene lost 6 bases, with 11 bases spanning the gap.

V gene TRBV11-2 combines with J gene TRBJ2-3, with D perhaps TRBD2 (7 bases). Deletions cut 5 bases from V and 5 bases from J, with 20 bases between. The germline gives CDR1 SGHAT, CDR2 FQNNGV. This CDR3 contains 16 residues. Here the CDR3 reads CASSLVGAGVEDTQYF. CDR3 sequence (DNA): TGTGCCAGCAGCCTAGTGGGGGCGGGAGTGGAAGATACGCAGTATTTT.

This clone was observed a few times. CDR3 region: CASRSNTGELFF. For the CDR3, the DNA is TGTGCCAGCAGGTCAAACACCGGGGAGCTGTTTTTT. The V call is TRBV28, the J call TRBJ2-2; D is unresolved. Trimming left V 6 bases short and J 2 bases short, with 4 bases between. This CDR3 comprises 12 residues. The germline V gene has CDR1 MDHEN and CDR2 SYDVKM.

This chain connects TRBV7-3 to TRBJ2-1; 8 bases are a match to TRBD2. CDR1 and CDR2 (germline): SGHTA, FQGTGA. The CDR3 spans 15 residues. With V trimmed by 5 bases and J by 2 bases, 5 bases remained unmatched. As DNA, the CDR3 is TGTGCCAGCAGCAAGGGACTAGTGCCCTACAATGAGCAGTTCTTC. Its protein is CASSKGLVPYNEQFF. The full variable domain, completed using reference TRBV7-3 and TRBJ2-1, is GAGVSQTPSNKVTEKGKYVELRCDPISGHTALYWYRQSLGQGPEFLIYFQGTGAADDSGLPNDRFFAVRPEGSVSTLKIQRTERGDSAVYLCASSKGLVPYNEQFFGPGTRLTVL.

The chain carries TRBV20-1 and TRBJ1-1; TRBD1 is a possible D gene (5 bases). CDR1 DFQATT and CDR2 SNEGSKA come from the germline V gene (reference sequence). The CDR3 has 11 residues. Trimming took off 5 bases at V and 8 bases at J, with 12 bases between the two ends. CDR3 protein: CSAHPQGEAFF. CDR3 DNA sequence: TGCAGTGCTCACCCCCAGGGCGAAGCTTTCTTT.

The CDR3 protein is CASSPFRGSYEQYF. For the CDR3, the DNA is TGTGCCAGCAGCCCCTTTCGGGGCTCCTACGAGCAGTACTTC. The genes are TRBV9 and TRBJ2-7; D perhaps matches TRBD2 (5 bases). The V gene lost 4 bases and the J gene lost 0 bases, with 11 bases spanning the gap. Germline assignment: CDR1 SGDLS and CDR2 YYNGEE. This CDR3 contains 14 residues.

This clone has more than one count but fewer than ten. The chain carries TRBV19 and TRBJ1-1; no clear D. Germline-derived CDR1 and CDR2 are LNHDA and SQIVND (reference sequence). Trimming removed 5 bases at V and 3 bases at J, with 7 bases between. The CDR3 covers 12 residues. The CDR3 coding sequence is TGTGCCAGTAGTCAACTTGACACTGAAGCTTTCTTT. Translated: CASSQLDTEAFF.